Listed below are T cell receptor beta chains from one sample, sequenced in a study of blood T cell repertoires in COVID-19. Data came from immunoSEQ multiplex PCR; TCRdb stores just in-frame clones and leaves some out. The top ten hold 6.2% of the sample, which has 170,000 or so clones, more than 80% seen once. The sample taken for sequencing was PBMCs or T cells enriched from blood (not recorded which). The receptors were sampled from a man aged 40-49 years who had recovered from COVID-19. The CDR3 runs from the conserved cysteine through the conserved F or W. The D gene is left open where the match is weak. Clone size is shown for a subset of rows, as once, few, many or a class of expanded clone.

d_gene: NA
j_gene: TRBJ2-1
v_gene: TRBV5-1
abundance: once
CDR3aa: CASSPFFREQYNEQFF
CDR3nt: TGCGCCAGCAGCCCGTTCTTTCGGGAGCAGTACAATGAGCAGTTCTTC

d_gene: NA
j_gene: TRBJ2-5
v_gene: TRBV9
abundance: NA
CDR3aa: CASSVGSLETQYF
CDR3nt: TGTGCCAGCAGCGTAGGTTCCTTGGAGACCCAGTACTTC

d_gene: NA
j_gene: TRBJ2-5
v_gene: TRBV29-1
abundance: NA
CDR3aa: CSVGGGRQETQYF
CDR3nt: TGCAGCGTGGGGGGTGGACGGCAAGAGACCCAGTACTTC

d_gene: TRBD1
j_gene: TRBJ1-2
v_gene: TRBV10-1
abundance: NA
CDR3aa: CASSSDRGRGYTF
CDR3nt: TGCGCCAGCAGTTCAGACAGGGGCCGTGGCTACACCTTC

d_gene: NA
j_gene: TRBJ1-1
v_gene: TRBV7-2
abundance: NA
CDR3aa: CASSLVRGGEAFF
CDR3nt: TGTGCCAGCAGCTTAGTTCGGGGTGGGGAAGCTTTCTTT

d_gene: NA
j_gene: TRBJ1-6
v_gene: TRBV6-5
abundance: NA
CDR3aa: CASSTTGRGDSPLHF
CDR3nt: TGTGCCAGCAGTACTACAGGACGGGGGGATTCACCCCTCCACTTT

d_gene: TRBD1
j_gene: TRBJ2-7
v_gene: TRBV27
abundance: once
CDR3aa: CASSYSGTGFTYEQYF
CDR3nt: TGTGCCAGCAGTTACTCCGGGACAGGGTTTACCTACGAGCAGTACTTC

d_gene: NA
j_gene: TRBJ1-3
v_gene: TRBV19
abundance: few
CDR3aa: CASGHRNSGNTIYF
CDR3nt: TGTGCCAGTGGTCACAGGAACTCTGGAAACACCATATATTTT

d_gene: TRBD2
j_gene: TRBJ2-3
v_gene: TRBV11-2
abundance: NA
CDR3aa: CASSLVGWREVPQYF
CDR3nt: TGTGCCAGCAGCTTAGTCGGGTGGCGGGAGGTGCCGCAGTATTTT

d_gene: NA
j_gene: TRBJ1-1
v_gene: TRBV28
abundance: NA
CDR3aa: CASSFSGVAFF
CDR3nt: TGTGCCAGCAGTTTTTCAGGGGTAGCTTTCTTT

d_gene: NA
j_gene: TRBJ1-2
v_gene: TRBV30
abundance: NA
CDR3aa: CAWSVGEGGNYGYTF
CDR3nt: TGTGCCTGGAGTGTGGGGGAGGGGGGTAACTATGGCTACACCTTC

d_gene: NA
j_gene: TRBJ1-1
v_gene: TRBV4-1
abundance: NA
CDR3aa: CASSHPGLDTEAFF
CDR3nt: TGCGCCAGCAGCCACCCAGGGTTGGACACTGAAGCTTTCTTT

d_gene: NA
j_gene: TRBJ2-4
v_gene: TRBV3-1/TRBV3-2
abundance: NA
CDR3aa: CASSLAPSSPRDIQYF
CDR3nt: TGTGCCAGCAGCCTCGCCCCTAGTTCACCTCGGGACATTCAGTACTTC

d_gene: TRBD1
j_gene: TRBJ2-5
v_gene: TRBV5-4
abundance: few
CDR3aa: CASSSGTGGEGETQYF
CDR3nt: TGTGCCAGCAGCTCCGGGACAGGGGGTGAGGGGGAGACCCAGTACTTC

d_gene: NA
j_gene: TRBJ1-2
v_gene: TRBV28
abundance: NA
CDR3aa: CASSLLNYGYTF
CDR3nt: TGTGCCAGCAGTTTATTAAACTATGGCTACACCTTC

d_gene: NA
j_gene: TRBJ1-3
v_gene: TRBV7-8
abundance: NA
CDR3aa: CASSPSLVENTIYF
CDR3nt: TGTGCCAGCAGCCCAAGCCTTGTTGAAAACACCATATATTTT

d_gene: TRBD1
j_gene: TRBJ1-1
v_gene: TRBV27
abundance: NA
CDR3aa: CASSMGDRMEAFF
CDR3nt: TGTGCCAGCAGTATGGGGGACAGGATGGAAGCTTTCTTT

d_gene: NA
j_gene: TRBJ1-4
v_gene: TRBV28
abundance: NA
CDR3aa: CAISTTAATNEKLFF
CDR3nt: TGTGCCATCTCCACCACAGCTGCAACTAATGAAAAACTGTTTTTT

d_gene: NA
j_gene: TRBJ1-1
v_gene: TRBV20-1
abundance: NA
CDR3aa: CSASGRMNTEAFF
CDR3nt: TGCAGTGCTAGTGGCAGGATGAACACTGAAGCTTTCTTT

d_gene: NA
j_gene: TRBJ2-7
v_gene: TRBV5-1
abundance: few
CDR3aa: CASSSVNEQYF
CDR3nt: TGCGCCAGCAGCTCGGTCAACGAGCAGTACTTC

d_gene: TRBD2
j_gene: TRBJ2-4
v_gene: TRBV28
abundance: NA
CDR3aa: CASSLAGESKNIQYF
CDR3nt: TGTGCCAGCAGTTTGGCGGGGGAGAGCAAAAACATTCAGTACTTC

d_gene: NA
j_gene: TRBJ1-3
v_gene: TRBV11-3
abundance: NA
CDR3aa: CASSFHGGTSGNTIYF
CDR3nt: TGTGCCAGCAGCTTCCACGGAGGAACCTCTGGAAACACCATATATTTT

d_gene: NA
j_gene: TRBJ1-5
v_gene: TRBV6-5
abundance: NA
CDR3aa: CASSYGLGVQPQHF
CDR3nt: TGTGCCAGCAGTTACGGTCTTGGAGTTCAGCCCCAGCATTTT

d_gene: TRBD1
j_gene: TRBJ2-7
v_gene: TRBV19
abundance: NA
CDR3aa: CASRRDRVSYEQYF
CDR3nt: TGTGCCAGTAGACGGGACAGGGTCTCCTACGAGCAGTACTTC

d_gene: NA
j_gene: TRBJ2-6
v_gene: TRBV7-7
abundance: NA
CDR3aa: CASSPTSGGANVLTF
CDR3nt: TGTGCTAGCAGCCCTACTTCCGGGGGGGCCAACGTCCTGACTTTC

d_gene: NA
j_gene: TRBJ2-2
v_gene: TRBV13
abundance: NA
CDR3aa: CASSHAVGGAGTGELFF
CDR3nt: TGTGCCAGCAGCCACGCCGTGGGGGGGGCCGGGACCGGGGAGCTGTTTTTT

d_gene: TRBD1
j_gene: TRBJ2-1
v_gene: TRBV20-1
abundance: few
CDR3aa: CSARSGTGQFF
CDR3nt: TGCAGTGCTAGATCCGGGACAGGGCAGTTCTTC

d_gene: NA
j_gene: TRBJ2-5
v_gene: TRBV11-2
abundance: NA
CDR3aa: CASSYTTQPGWETQYF
CDR3nt: TGTGCCAGCAGCTACACTACCCAGCCCGGTTGGGAGACCCAGTACTTC

d_gene: TRBD1
j_gene: TRBJ1-1
v_gene: TRBV9
abundance: once
CDR3aa: CASSSRTGGITEAFF
CDR3nt: TGTGCCAGCAGCTCCCGGACAGGGGGCATCACTGAAGCTTTCTTT

d_gene: NA
j_gene: TRBJ1-5
v_gene: TRBV19
abundance: NA
CDR3aa: CASMTYRAGNQPQHF
CDR3nt: TGTGCCAGTATGACCTACAGGGCTGGCAATCAGCCCCAGCATTTT

d_gene: TRBD1
j_gene: TRBJ2-1
v_gene: TRBV5-3
abundance: NA
CDR3aa: CARSLLGRGNNEQFF
CDR3nt: TGTGCCAGAAGCTTATTGGGCAGGGGGAACAATGAGCAGTTCTTC

d_gene: NA
j_gene: TRBJ1-5
v_gene: TRBV23-1
abundance: NA
CDR3aa: CASSRGNQPQHF
CDR3nt: TGCGCCAGCAGCCGAGGCAATCAGCCCCAGCATTTT

d_gene: NA
j_gene: TRBJ1-2
v_gene: TRBV28
abundance: NA
CDR3aa: CASSPDRALNYGYTF
CDR3nt: TGTGCCAGCAGCCCAGACAGAGCCCTAAACTATGGCTACACCTTC

d_gene: TRBD1
j_gene: TRBJ2-3
v_gene: TRBV4-2
abundance: NA
CDR3aa: CASSQVLPKGTGGGSDTQYF
CDR3nt: TGTGCCAGCAGCCAAGTACTGCCCAAAGGGACAGGGGGCGGTTCAGATACGCAGTATTTT

d_gene: TRBD1
j_gene: TRBJ2-3
v_gene: TRBV19
abundance: NA
CDR3aa: CASNRGRTDTQYF
CDR3nt: TGTGCCAGTAACAGGGGGCGCACAGATACGCAGTATTTT

d_gene: NA
j_gene: TRBJ1-1
v_gene: TRBV30
abundance: once
CDR3aa: CAWSVSGITEAFF
CDR3nt: TGTGCCTGGAGTGTGTCAGGGATAACTGAAGCTTTCTTT

d_gene: NA
j_gene: TRBJ1-1
v_gene: TRBV5-1
abundance: NA
CDR3aa: CASSSSTPGLNTEAFF
CDR3nt: TGCGCCAGCAGCTCCTCCACCCCGGGGTTGAACACTGAAGCTTTCTTT

d_gene: TRBD1
j_gene: TRBJ1-2
v_gene: TRBV14
abundance: NA
CDR3aa: CASRAGGDYGYTF
CDR3nt: TGTGCCAGCAGGGCAGGGGGCGACTATGGCTACACCTTC

d_gene: NA
j_gene: TRBJ1-1
v_gene: TRBV7-9
abundance: NA
CDR3aa: CASSPGLNTEAFF
CDR3nt: TGTGCCAGCAGCCCCGGACTAAACACTGAAGCTTTCTTT

d_gene: NA
j_gene: TRBJ2-1
v_gene: TRBV7-2
abundance: NA
CDR3aa: CASSPLGGPSYNEQFF
CDR3nt: TGTGCCAGCAGCCCGTTGGGGGGGCCTTCCTACAATGAGCAGTTCTTC

d_gene: NA
j_gene: TRBJ1-1
v_gene: TRBV10-1
abundance: once
CDR3aa: CASTSGQNTEAFF
CDR3nt: TGCGCCAGCACTTCAGGGCAAAACACTGAAGCTTTCTTT

d_gene: NA
j_gene: TRBJ1-5
v_gene: TRBV14
abundance: once
CDR3aa: CASSQAAGEMHF
CDR3nt: TGTGCCAGCAGCCAAGCGGCGGGGGAGATGCATTTT

d_gene: TRBD1
j_gene: TRBJ1-5
v_gene: TRBV19
abundance: NA
CDR3aa: CASRIGGTGVGQPQHF
CDR3nt: TGTGCCAGTAGGATAGGTGGGACAGGCGTGGGTCAGCCCCAGCATTTT

d_gene: NA
j_gene: TRBJ1-5
v_gene: TRBV28
abundance: NA
CDR3aa: CASNTPNQPQHF
CDR3nt: TGTGCCAGCAATACACCGAATCAGCCCCAGCATTTT

d_gene: NA
j_gene: TRBJ1-2
v_gene: TRBV27
abundance: NA
CDR3aa: CASSLWSDSNYGYTF
CDR3nt: TGTGCCAGCAGTTTATGGTCGGACAGTAACTATGGCTACACCTTC

d_gene: TRBD2
j_gene: TRBJ2-5
v_gene: TRBV4-2
abundance: NA
CDR3aa: CASTQTSGGQETQYF
CDR3nt: TGTGCCAGCACCCAGACTAGCGGGGGCCAAGAGACCCAGTACTTC

d_gene: NA
j_gene: TRBJ2-1
v_gene: TRBV5-1
abundance: NA
CDR3aa: CASGANSGSYNEQFF
CDR3nt: TGCGCCAGCGGGGCCAATAGCGGCTCCTACAATGAGCAGTTCTTC

d_gene: TRBD1
j_gene: TRBJ2-5
v_gene: TRBV2
abundance: NA
CDR3aa: CASRSPTGISETQYF
CDR3nt: TGTGCCAGCAGATCTCCGACAGGGATCAGCGAGACCCAGTACTTC

d_gene: NA
j_gene: TRBJ1-4
v_gene: TRBV7-9
abundance: NA
CDR3aa: CASSLEGRVFF
CDR3nt: TGTGCCAGCAGCTTAGAGGGGAGGGTGTTTTTT

d_gene: NA
j_gene: TRBJ2-2
v_gene: TRBV5-4
abundance: NA
CDR3aa: CASSLAGTGELFF
CDR3nt: TGTGCCAGCAGCTTAGCCGGCACCGGGGAGCTGTTTTTT

d_gene: NA
j_gene: TRBJ1-5
v_gene: TRBV27
abundance: NA
CDR3aa: CASSPNRISNQPQHF
CDR3nt: TGTGCCAGCAGTCCGAACAGAATAAGCAATCAGCCCCAGCATTTT

d_gene: NA
j_gene: TRBJ2-7
v_gene: TRBV2
abundance: once
CDR3aa: CASRETFTYEQYF
CDR3nt: TGTGCCAGCAGAGAGACTTTTACCTACGAGCAGTACTTC

d_gene: NA
j_gene: TRBJ1-2
v_gene: TRBV28
abundance: NA
CDR3aa: CASRRDYGYTF
CDR3nt: TGTGCCTCCCGGCGGGACTATGGCTACACCTTC